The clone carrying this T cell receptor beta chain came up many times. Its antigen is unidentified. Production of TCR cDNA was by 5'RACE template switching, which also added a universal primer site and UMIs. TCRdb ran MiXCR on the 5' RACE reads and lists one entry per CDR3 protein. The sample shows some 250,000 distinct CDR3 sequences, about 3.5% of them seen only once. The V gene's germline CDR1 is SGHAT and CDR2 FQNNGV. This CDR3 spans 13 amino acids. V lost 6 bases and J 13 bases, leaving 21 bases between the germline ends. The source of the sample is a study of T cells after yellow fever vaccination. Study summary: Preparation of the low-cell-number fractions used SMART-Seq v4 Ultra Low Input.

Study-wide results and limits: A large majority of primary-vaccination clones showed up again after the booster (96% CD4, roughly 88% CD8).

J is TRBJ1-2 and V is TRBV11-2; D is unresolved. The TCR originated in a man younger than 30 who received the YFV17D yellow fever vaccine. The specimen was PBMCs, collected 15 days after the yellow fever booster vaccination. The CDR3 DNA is TGTGCCAGCAGTGTTTCAGTAGAACGCGAGGTCACCTTC. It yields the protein CASSVSVEREVTF.